This T cell receptor (beta chain) derives from a study of T cell responses to AZD1222 COVID-19 vaccine. Study-wide findings and caveats: The study reported that nearly half of spike-specific TCRs target unmutated variant regions. The donor cohort was predominantly white British with a female majority, and clonal diversity may have been underestimated. Recipients of two AZD1222 doses showed rising Spike-specific TCR breadth and depth. Samples come after the peak T cell response, not at day 14.

Sequencing was performed with immunoSEQ multiplex PCR; in TCRdb, only in-frame clones are kept and a portion is missing. The table has 250,000 to 300,000 clones, about 94% seen once. V lost 8 bases to trimming and J lost 6 bases, with 18 bases between them. Per germline, CDR1 SGHTA and CDR2 FQGNSA. The CDR3 is 14 amino acids. About this clone: The antigen remains unidentified.

This receptor was taken from an adult who received the AZD1222 COVID-19 vaccine. The rearrangement joins TRBV7-2 to TRBJ2-3, with D hard to call. Sequenced material: peripheral blood, taken 28 days after the second AZD1222 dose. The CDR3 is CASGRSGRVDTQYF. CDR3 in DNA: TGTGCCAGCGGACGTTCGGGTCGGGTTGATACGCAGTATTTT.